The rows below give T cell receptor beta chains drawn from one sample of a study of blood T cell repertoires in COVID-19. Repertoires were generated with immunoSEQ multiplex PCR, while TCRdb's copy carries only in-frame clones and drops some. The sample yields about 330,000 clones, roughly 90% seen once. The sequenced material came from peripheral blood. These receptors came from a man between 18 and 29 years old who had recovered from COVID-19. Both conserved end residues are part of each CDR3. D genes are given only for firm matches. A row's size may be missing; if present it is once, few, many or a size class.

size	V	J	D	DNA	CDR3
NA	TRBV10-3	TRBJ2-7	TRBD1	TGTGCCATCAGTGATCCGGGACAGGGGGCCTACGAGCAGTACTTC	CAISDPGQGAYEQYF
NA	TRBV6-5	TRBJ2-2	TRBD1	TGTGCCAGCCGTCGCAGCCAGGGGGCCGGGGAGCTGTTTTTT	CASRRSQGAGELFF
NA	TRBV7-8	TRBJ1-5	NA	TGTGCCAGCAGCCCAAGCGAGGGCAGCAATCAGCCCCAGCATTTT	CASSPSEGSNQPQHF
NA	TRBV30	TRBJ1-6	NA	TGTGCCTGGAGTTCAGGGTTCGATTCACCCCTCCACTTT	CAWSSGFDSPLHF
NA	TRBV21-1	TRBJ1-6	NA	TGTGCCAGCAGCGGCCACCAACCCAGGACAGCCTATAATTCACCCCTCCACTTT	CASSGHQPRTAYNSPLHF
once	TRBV5-6	TRBJ2-7	TRBD1	TGTGCCAGCAGCCCGTTAGACAGGGTGGGGGAGCAGTACTTC	CASSPLDRVGEQYF
NA	TRBV6-6	TRBJ2-6	NA	TGTGCCAGCAGTCCCCTGGTGGGGCAAGGCTCTGGGGCCAACGTCCTGACTTTC	CASSPLVGQGSGANVLTF
NA	TRBV29-1	TRBJ2-1	TRBD1	TGCAGCTTGAGGGACAGCTCCTACAATGAGCAGTTCTTC	CSLRDSSYNEQFF
NA	TRBV12-3/TRBV12-4	TRBJ2-2	NA	TGTGCCAGCACTATATACGGGGAGCTGTTTTTT	CASTIYGELFF
NA	TRBV30	TRBJ2-2	NA	TGTGCCTGGAGTTGGCTAGCCTCGAACACCGGGGAGCTGTTTTTT	CAWSWLASNTGELFF
NA	TRBV7-9	TRBJ2-1	TRBD1	TGTGCCAGCAGCTTCCCACAGGGGAAGGTAGACAATGAGCAGTTCTTC	CASSFPQGKVDNEQFF
NA	TRBV6-5	TRBJ1-1	NA	TGTGCCAGCAGTTACCGGGCGCCCAGGGAGAACACTGAAGCTTTCTTT	CASSYRAPRENTEAFF
NA	TRBV7-9	TRBJ1-5	NA	TGTGCCAGCAGCTTAGGATCCAGCAGGGGCAATCAGCCCCAGCATTTT	CASSLGSSRGNQPQHF
NA	TRBV19	TRBJ1-2	NA	TGTGCCAGTAGTCTCACCACGGGAGGTGGCTACACCTTC	CASSLTTGGGYTF
NA	TRBV11-2	TRBJ2-4	TRBD2	TGTGCCGCCGGCCGGGGGGGAAACATTCAGTACTTC	CAAGRGGNIQYF
NA	TRBV29-1	TRBJ1-1	TRBD1	TGCAGCGTCGCACAGGGGTTGGTAACTGAAGCTTTCTTT	CSVAQGLVTEAFF
NA	TRBV7-8	TRBJ2-5	TRBD2	TGTGCCAGCAGCCTGAAGACTAGCGGGGGGAAAAAAGAGACCCAGTACTTC	CASSLKTSGGKKETQYF